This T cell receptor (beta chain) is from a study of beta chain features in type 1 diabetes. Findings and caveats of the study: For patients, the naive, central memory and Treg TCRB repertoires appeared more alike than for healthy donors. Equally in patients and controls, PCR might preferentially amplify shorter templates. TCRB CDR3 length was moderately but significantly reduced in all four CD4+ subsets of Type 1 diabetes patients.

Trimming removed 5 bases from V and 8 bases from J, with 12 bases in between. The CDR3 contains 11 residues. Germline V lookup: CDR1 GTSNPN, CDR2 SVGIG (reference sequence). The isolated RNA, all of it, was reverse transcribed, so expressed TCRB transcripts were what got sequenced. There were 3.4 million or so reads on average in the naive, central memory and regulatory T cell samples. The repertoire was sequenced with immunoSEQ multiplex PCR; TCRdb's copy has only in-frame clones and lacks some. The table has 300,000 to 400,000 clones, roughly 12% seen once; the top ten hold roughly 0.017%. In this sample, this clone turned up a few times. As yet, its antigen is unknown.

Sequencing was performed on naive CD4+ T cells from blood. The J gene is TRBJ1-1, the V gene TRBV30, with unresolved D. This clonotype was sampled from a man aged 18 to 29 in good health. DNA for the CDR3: TGTGCCTGGGAGGGCATCTCCGAAGCTTTCTTT. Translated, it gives CAWEGISEAFF. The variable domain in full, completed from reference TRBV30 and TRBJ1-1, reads SQTIHQWPATLVQPVGSPLSLECTVEGTSNPNLYWYRQAAGRGLQLLFYSVGIGQISSEVPQNLSASRPQDRQFILSSKKLLLSDSGFYLCAWEGISEAFFGQGTRLTVV.